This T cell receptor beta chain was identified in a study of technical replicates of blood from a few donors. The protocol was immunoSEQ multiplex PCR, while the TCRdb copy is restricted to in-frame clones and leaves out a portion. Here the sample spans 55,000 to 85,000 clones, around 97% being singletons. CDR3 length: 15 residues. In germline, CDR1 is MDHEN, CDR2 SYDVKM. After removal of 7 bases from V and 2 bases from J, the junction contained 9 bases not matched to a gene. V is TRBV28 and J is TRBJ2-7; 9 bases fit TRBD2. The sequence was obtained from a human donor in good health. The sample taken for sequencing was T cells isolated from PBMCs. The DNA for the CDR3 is TGTGCCAGCACCATAGGACTAGCGAGTACCTACGAGCAGTACTTC. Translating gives CASTIGLASTYEQYF.